Shown below are 12 T cell receptor beta chains from a single sample sequenced in a study of blood T cell repertoires in COVID-19. The table came from immunoSEQ multiplex PCR; TCRdb's copy has only in-frame clones and leaves some out. The sample contains some 97,000 clones, over 65% of which appear only once. The sequenced sample was peripheral blood. These receptors came from a human donor in a cohort sampled during active COVID-19.

The chain joins TRBV7-2 to TRBJ2-7, with 11 bases identical to TRBD1. Germline CDR1 is SGHTA and CDR2 is FQGNSA. There are 16 residues in the CDR3. V lost 8 bases and J lost 5; bases outside the gene matches: 14. CDR3 coding DNA: TGTGCCAGCCTGAGAGCAGGGACAGGGGGTAGGGACGAGCAGTACTTC. This translates into CASLRAGTGGRDEQYF.

CDR3 sequence reads: CASSEGLAGGVGLKNIQYF. The CDR3 DNA reads TGTGCCAGCAGCGAGGGACTAGCGGGAGGCGTTGGTTTAAAGAACATTCAGTACTTC. This chain uses TRBV3-1 (or the pseudogene TRBV3-2) with TRBJ2-4; 15 bases are shared with TRBD2. CDR3 length equals 19 residues. In germline, CDR1 is LGHDT, CDR2 YNNKEL (reference sequence). Trimming at V came to 5 bases and at J to 7 bases, leaving 15 bases not matched to a gene.

This chain uses TRBV6-1 with TRBJ2-1; the D gene is possibly TRBD2 (6 bases). V gave up 6 bases and J gave up 5 bases, with 11 bases separating them. Germline assignment: CDR1 MNHNS and CDR2 SASEGT. The CDR3 spans 13 residues. Here the CDR3 DNA reads TGTGCCAGCAGACAACTAGCTAACAATGAGCAGTTCTTC. Its protein is CASRQLANNEQFF.

The chain links TRBV5-1 to TRBJ1-1; 7 nucleotides match TRBD1. The CDR3 runs to 13 residues. J was trimmed by 0 bases and V by 10 bases; bases with no gene match: 6. The germline CDR1 and CDR2 sequences are SGHRS and YFSETQ. DNA for the CDR3: TGCGCCGGCCGACAGGGTGTGAACACTGAAGCTTTCTTT. Its protein product is CAGRQGVNTEAFF.

V is TRBV6-5 and J is TRBJ1-3, with D possibly matching TRBD1 (6 bases). The germline CDR1 and CDR2 sequences are MNHEY and SVGAGI. Trimming took off 0 bases at V and 0 bases at J, with 9 bases between the two ends. The CDR3 is 16 residues long. In DNA, the CDR3 is TGTGCCAGCAGTTACTCGGGGGCGAACTCTGGAAACACCATATATTTT. Its translation is CASSYSGANSGNTIYF.

This rearrangement joins TRBV7-2 to TRBJ2-7; no clear D gene. Trimming left V 2 bases short and J 0 bases short, with 14 bases between. This CDR3 contains 16 residues. Looked up from germline, CDR1 is SGHTA and CDR2 is FQGNSA. The CDR3 here is CASSLSGGITSYEQYF. CDR3 nucleotide sequence: TGTGCCAGCAGCTTATCTGGCGGAATCACCTCCTACGAGCAGTACTTC.

The rearrangement joins TRBV6-6 to TRBJ1-3; 7 nucleotides align to TRBD1. There are 16 residues in the CDR3. Germline V gene lookup returns CDR1 MNHNY and CDR2 SVGAGI (reference sequence). Trimming cost V 6 bases and J 4 bases; bases outside gene matches: 12. CDR3 residues: CASRPRTGTEGNTIYF. In nucleotides, the CDR3 is TGTGCCAGCAGACCTAGGACCGGGACAGAAGGAAACACCATATATTTT.

This chain joins TRBV18 and TRBJ2-5; D is perhaps TRBD1 (5 bases). The germline CDR1 and CDR2 sequences are KGHSH and LQKENI. The CDR3 extends over 15 amino acids. The V gene lost 3 bases and the J gene lost 5 bases, with 16 bases spanning the gap. The CDR3 is CASSPARHQGETQYF. The CDR3 coding sequence is TGTGCCAGCTCACCGGCCCGTCATCAGGGTGAGACCCAGTACTTC.

This clone has only one observation. The CDR3, as DNA: TGCGCCAGCAGCTTAACTAGCGGGTACGAGCAGTACTTC. It codes for CASSLTSGYEQYF. This chain uses TRBV5-1 with TRBJ2-7; 9 nucleotides line up with TRBD2. V lost 2 bases and J lost 4; bases outside the gene matches: 1. The CDR3 spans 13 residues. Germline V lookup: CDR1 SGHRS, CDR2 YFSETQ. Full variable domain (missing parts from reference TRBV5-1 and TRBJ2-7): KAGVTQTPRYLIKTRGQQVTLSCSPISGHRSVSWYQQTPGQGLQFLFEYFSETQRNKGNFPGRFSGRQFSNSRSEMNVSTLELGDSALYLCASSLTSGYEQYFGPGTRLTVT.

This clone was seen a single time. The chain employs TRBV19 and TRBJ2-7; 9 bases are shared with TRBD1. V shed 6 bases and J 3 bases; nucleotides not matched to a gene: 15. The CDR3 spans 17 residues. The V gene's germline CDR1 is LNHDA and CDR2 SQIVND (reference sequence). For the CDR3, the DNA is TGTGCCAGTAGAAAGCTCCTCGGGACAGGGAAAGACTACGAGCAGTACTTC. Its protein product is CASRKLLGTGKDYEQYF.

The chain has TRBV7-9 and TRBJ1-6; TRBD1 might be the D (5 bases). There are 14 residues in the CDR3. Germline CDR1 reads SEHNR; CDR2 reads FQNEAQ (reference sequence). Trimming cost V 6 bases and J 10 bases, with 16 bases left between them. The DNA for the CDR3 is TGTGCCAGCAGATCCTCGGGGGGGGGATCACCCCTCCACTTT. It encodes CASRSSGGGSPLHF.

This chain uses TRBV5-6 with TRBJ1-2, with 9 bases aligning to TRBD1. After removal of 6 bases from V and 8 bases from J, the junction contained 8 bases not matched to a gene. Germline V lookup: CDR1 SGHDT, CDR2 YYEEEE. The CDR3 length is 13 residues. The CDR3 is CASTDRGYLGYTF. Here the CDR3 DNA reads TGTGCCAGCACGGACAGGGGTTATCTGGGCTACACCTTC.